The 8 T cell receptor beta chains below all came from one sample that was sequenced in a study of immune evolution from preneoplasia to lung adenocarcinoma listed by TCRdb under 2021. Library method: the immunoSEQ multiplex PCR assay. The clones in this table, taken by TCRdb from immuneACCESS, are in-frame only. Not every clone is retained; where verified, under half of the shortfall comes from an unresolved V gene, and the cause of the rest is unknown. The sample table holds about 40,000 clones, of which 74% were seen once. The ten largest clones represent about 6% of the sample. The source material was FFPE invasive lung adenocarcinoma tissue. Read against the paper, the sample's cell subset or site label means: frankly invasive lung adenocarcinoma (ADC). The receptors originated from a person in their sixties with lung adenocarcinoma.

The rearrangement links TRBV30 to TRBJ2-2, with D perhaps matching TRBD1 or TRBD2 (6 bases each). The V end lost 4 bases, the J end lost 7 bases, and 19 bases lay between the germline ends. Germline CDR1 and CDR2: GTSNPN and SVGIG (reference sequence). This CDR3 has 15 amino acids. The CDR3 bases are TGTGCCTGGACCCGTACGGGGGCAGGCCGCGGGGAGCTGTTTTTT. Residues: CAWTRTGAGRGELFF.

This chain joins TRBV5-1 and TRBJ2-1, with D perhaps matching TRBD2 (7 bases). The CDR3 extends over 14 amino acids. Trimming removed 1 base at V and 6 bases at J, with 11 bases between. From germline, CDR1 is SGHRS and CDR2 YFSETQ. The CDR3 spells CASSLMGGGNEQFF. Written as DNA, the CDR3 is TGCGCCAGCAGCTTGATGGGAGGGGGCAATGAGCAGTTCTTC.

The genes are TRBV7-9 and TRBJ2-5, with 14 bases identical to TRBD2. Trimming took 5 bases from V and 5 from J; bases not matched to a gene: 10. This CDR3 contains 17 residues. Looked up from germline, CDR1 is SEHNR and CDR2 is FQNEAQ (reference sequence). The CDR3 coding sequence is TGTGCCAGCAGCCAATCCGGGACTAGCGGGAGCCGTGAGACCCAGTACTTC. This translates into CASSQSGTSGSRETQYF.

The sample holds a few counts of this clone. V and J are TRBV6-6 and TRBJ2-5; D may correspond to TRBD1 or TRBD2 (6 bases each). From germline, CDR1 is MNHNY and CDR2 SVGAGI (reference sequence). The ends were cut back, 5 bases at V and 5 bases at J, with 12 bases in the middle. This CDR3 has 13 residues. The CDR3 nucleotides are TGTGCCAGCAGTACAGGGCTAGCGGAGACCCAGTACTTC. This sequence encodes CASSTGLAETQYF.

V and J are TRBV27 and TRBJ2-7; possible D gene TRBD1, 6 bases. This CDR3 has 15 amino acids. Germline assignment: CDR1 MNHEY and CDR2 SMNVEV (reference sequence). V shed 6 bases and J shed 8 bases, with 23 bases lying between them. CDR3 sequence (DNA): TGTGCCAGCAGCCCACAGACAGGAAGCCTTAACAAGCAGTACTTC. Translation: CASSPQTGSLNKQYF.

This clone has more than one count but fewer than ten. The CDR3 sequence: CASSFRSNYGYTF. Here the CDR3 DNA reads TGTGCCAGCAGTTTTAGGTCGAACTATGGCTACACCTTC. This rearrangement joins TRBV28 to TRBJ1-2; D uncertain. CDR3 size: 13 residues. V lost 3 bases, J lost 2 bases, and 7 bases lay in between. Germline assignment: CDR1 MDHEN and CDR2 SYDVKM.

The genes are TRBV4-2 and TRBJ2-3; possibly TRBD2 for D (5 bases). CDR3 size: 15 residues. Germline V gene sequence: CDR1 LGHNA, CDR2 YNFKEQ. V lost 4 bases to trimming and J lost 2 bases, with 13 bases between them. CDR3 nucleotides: TGTGCCAGCAGCCCGACCGACTACCTCACAGATACGCAGTATTTT. Its translation: CASSPTDYLTDTQYF.

The chain is built from TRBV28 and TRBJ2-7; no clear D gene. CDR1 MDHEN and CDR2 SYDVKM come from the germline V gene. This CDR3 has 14 residues. V lost 6 bases, J lost 2 bases, and 14 bases lay in between. The CDR3, as DNA: TGTGCCAGCAGCCCCATCCTGTCTACCTACGAGCAGTACTTC. Translated, it gives CASSPILSTYEQYF.